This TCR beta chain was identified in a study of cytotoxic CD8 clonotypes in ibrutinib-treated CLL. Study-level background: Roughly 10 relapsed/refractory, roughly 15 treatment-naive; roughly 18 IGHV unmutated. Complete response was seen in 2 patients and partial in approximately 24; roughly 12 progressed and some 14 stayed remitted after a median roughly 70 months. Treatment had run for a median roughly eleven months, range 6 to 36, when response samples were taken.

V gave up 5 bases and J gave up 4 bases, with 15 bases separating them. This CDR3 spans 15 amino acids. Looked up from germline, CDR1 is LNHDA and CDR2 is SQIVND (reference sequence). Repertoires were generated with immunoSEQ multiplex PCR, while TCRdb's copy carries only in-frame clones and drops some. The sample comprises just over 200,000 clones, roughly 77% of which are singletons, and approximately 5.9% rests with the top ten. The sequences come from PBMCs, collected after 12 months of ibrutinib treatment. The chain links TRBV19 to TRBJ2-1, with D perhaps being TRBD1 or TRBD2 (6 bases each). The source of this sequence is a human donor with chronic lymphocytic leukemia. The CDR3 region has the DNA TGTGCCAGTAGTGAGGGGGGAGTTGGGTACAATGAGCAGTTCTTC. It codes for CASSEGGVGYNEQFF.